A selection of T cell receptor beta chains follows, all from one sample in a study of CXCR3-negative and CXCR3-positive naive CD8 T cells. TCRdb re-called the 5' RACE reads, yielding one record per CDR3 amino acid sequence without DNA. The sample table includes 130,000 or so distinct CDR3 sequences. The sample consisted of naive CXCR3- CD8+ T cells from blood. These receptors were collected from a human donor in good health. Some clones in this sample may be carry-over from other donors' samples. Both conserved end residues are part of each CDR3.

V gene: TRBV10-3; J gene: TRBJ2-5; CDR3 protein: CAISETVTPQETQYF
V gene: TRBV24-1; J gene: TRBJ2-1; CDR3 protein: CATSDYLAGVADEQFF
V gene: TRBV21-1; J gene: TRBJ1-1; CDR3 protein: CASSTSSNTEAFF
V gene: TRBV10-3; J gene: TRBJ1-5; CDR3 protein: CAISEGGPNQPQHF
V gene: TRBV3-1; J gene: TRBJ2-1; CDR3 protein: CASSLLAGEGDEQFF
V gene: TRBV13; J gene: TRBJ2-3; CDR3 protein: CASSDQTSGGADPQYF
V gene: TRBV3-1; J gene: TRBJ2-3; CDR3 protein: CASSHDRSGRAADTQYF
V gene: TRBV28; J gene: TRBJ2-7; CDR3 protein: CASRGDGASYEQYF
V gene: TRBV12-3/TRBV12-4; J gene: TRBJ1-5; CDR3 protein: CASSLRQGTQPQHF
V gene: TRBV12-3/TRBV12-4; J gene: TRBJ1-1; CDR3 protein: CASTDGTDYTEAFF
V gene: TRBV4-1; J gene: TRBJ1-2; CDR3 protein: CASSHRDRGDYGYTF
V gene: TRBV29-1; J gene: TRBJ2-1; CDR3 protein: CSAEGQGANEQFF
V gene: TRBV7-2; J gene: TRBJ1-1; CDR3 protein: CASNEDELSTEAFF
V gene: TRBV6-6; J gene: TRBJ1-2; CDR3 protein: CASSYSGQLANYGYTF
V gene: TRBV29-1; J gene: TRBJ2-2; CDR3 protein: CSVVPPNTGELFF
V gene: TRBV27; J gene: TRBJ2-1; CDR3 protein: CASSSAAGRGAVF
V gene: TRBV27; J gene: TRBJ1-6; CDR3 protein: CASSWGSSYNSPLHF
V gene: TRBV23-1; J gene: TRBJ2-1; CDR3 protein: CASSQLRGPNKVGGEQFF
V gene: TRBV4-3; J gene: TRBJ2-7; CDR3 protein: CASSQEGAGYSYEQYF
V gene: TRBV20-1; J gene: TRBJ2-2; CDR3 protein: CSARDLDRGSGELFF
V gene: TRBV15; J gene: TRBJ1-2; CDR3 protein: CATSRGQGRYGYTF
V gene: TRBV29-1; J gene: TRBJ2-7; CDR3 protein: CSVAGTSGSYEQYF
V gene: TRBV4-3; J gene: TRBJ2-1; CDR3 protein: CASSQESTSPYNEQFF
V gene: TRBV9; J gene: TRBJ1-5; CDR3 protein: CASSPTGAIQPQHF
V gene: TRBV27; J gene: TRBJ2-5; CDR3 protein: CASSPGGWETQYF
V gene: TRBV7-9; J gene: TRBJ2-7; CDR3 protein: CASSATTSYEQYF
V gene: TRBV29-1; J gene: TRBJ2-5; CDR3 protein: CSVDPASSGDQETQYF
V gene: TRBV12-3/TRBV12-4; J gene: TRBJ2-7; CDR3 protein: CASSFPPPYEQYF
V gene: TRBV5-1; J gene: TRBJ2-2; CDR3 protein: CASSLLGPQYTGELFF
V gene: TRBV5-1; J gene: TRBJ2-1; CDR3 protein: CASSGGGLAVYNEQFF
V gene: TRBV20-1; J gene: TRBJ2-3; CDR3 protein: CSARHITDTQYF
V gene: TRBV12-3/TRBV12-4; J gene: TRBJ2-2; CDR3 protein: CASSLMRVELFF
V gene: TRBV28; J gene: TRBJ1-1; CDR3 protein: CASSFRGGFTEAFF
V gene: TRBV9; J gene: TRBJ1-2; CDR3 protein: CASSASGTGVGGYTF
V gene: TRBV25-1; J gene: TRBJ2-1; CDR3 protein: CASSVYYNEQFF
V gene: TRBV28; J gene: TRBJ2-5; CDR3 protein: CASREEGAKETQYF
V gene: TRBV7-8; J gene: TRBJ2-7; CDR3 protein: CASSITGGAAPYEQYF
V gene: TRBV18; J gene: TRBJ2-7; CDR3 protein: CASSPQGDEQYF
V gene: TRBV11-2; J gene: TRBJ1-6; CDR3 protein: CASSFQPANSPLHF
V gene: TRBV27; J gene: TRBJ2-5; CDR3 protein: CASSPPTRLAGVEETQYF
V gene: TRBV6-6; J gene: TRBJ2-7; CDR3 protein: CATKETGNPYEQYF
V gene: TRBV28; J gene: TRBJ2-2; CDR3 protein: CASSLGRTGELFF
V gene: TRBV7-9; J gene: TRBJ2-7; CDR3 protein: CASSNGTGVIHEQYF
V gene: TRBV3-1; J gene: TRBJ2-7; CDR3 protein: CASSPGTGISYEQYF
V gene: TRBV28; J gene: TRBJ2-7; CDR3 protein: CASSQGLASNEQYF
V gene: TRBV29-1; J gene: TRBJ2-3; CDR3 protein: CSVVGGTDTQYF
V gene: TRBV3-1; J gene: TRBJ2-3; CDR3 protein: CASSSRAPRGGDTQYF
V gene: TRBV12-3/TRBV12-4; J gene: TRBJ2-2; CDR3 protein: CASSRQGSGELFF
V gene: TRBV25-1; J gene: TRBJ2-1; CDR3 protein: CASTSTSTSSYNEQFF
V gene: TRBV7-6; J gene: TRBJ1-5; CDR3 protein: CASSLDTGRGNQPQHF
V gene: TRBV7-9; J gene: TRBJ2-1; CDR3 protein: CASSSPGEGYNEQFF
V gene: TRBV12-3/TRBV12-4; J gene: TRBJ2-7; CDR3 protein: CASSRRDLYEQYF
V gene: TRBV11-2; J gene: TRBJ2-5; CDR3 protein: CASSQGPTGPQETQYF
V gene: TRBV20-1; J gene: TRBJ2-3; CDR3 protein: CSARGGLGAEQYF